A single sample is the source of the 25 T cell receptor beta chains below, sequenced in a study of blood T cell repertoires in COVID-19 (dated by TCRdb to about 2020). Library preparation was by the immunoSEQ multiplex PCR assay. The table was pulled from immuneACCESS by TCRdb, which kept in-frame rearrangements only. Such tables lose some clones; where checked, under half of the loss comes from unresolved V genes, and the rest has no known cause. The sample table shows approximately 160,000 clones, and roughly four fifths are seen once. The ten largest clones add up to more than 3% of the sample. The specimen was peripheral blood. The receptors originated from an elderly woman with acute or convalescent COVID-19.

CDR3 amino acids: CASSLGPTGEAGANVLTF. The DNA for the CDR3 is TGCGCCAGCAGCTTGGGGCCCACAGGGGAGGCTGGGGCCAACGTCCTGACTTTC. The rearrangement uses TRBV5-1 and TRBJ2-6, with D possibly TRBD1 on 7 matching bases. The CDR3 runs to 18 residues. V lost 0 bases, J lost 2 bases, and 15 bases lay in between. Looked up from germline, CDR1 is SGHRS and CDR2 is YFSETQ.

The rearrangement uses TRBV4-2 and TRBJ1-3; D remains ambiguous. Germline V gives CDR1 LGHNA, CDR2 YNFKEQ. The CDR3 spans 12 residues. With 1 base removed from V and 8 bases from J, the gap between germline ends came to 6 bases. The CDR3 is CASSQVSDTIYF. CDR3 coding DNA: TGTGCCAGCAGCCAAGTTAGTGACACCATATATTTT.

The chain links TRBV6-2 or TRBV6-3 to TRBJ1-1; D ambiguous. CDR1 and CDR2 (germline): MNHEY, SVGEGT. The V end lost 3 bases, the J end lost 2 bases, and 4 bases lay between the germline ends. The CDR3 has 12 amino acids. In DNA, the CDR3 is TGTGCCAGCAGTTATCTCAACACTGAAGCTTTCTTT. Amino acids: CASSYLNTEAFF.

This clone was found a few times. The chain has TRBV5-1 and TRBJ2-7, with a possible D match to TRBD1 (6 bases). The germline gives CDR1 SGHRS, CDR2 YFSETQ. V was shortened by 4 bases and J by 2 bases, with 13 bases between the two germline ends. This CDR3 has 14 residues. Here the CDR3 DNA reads TGCGCCAGCAGCGATCCGGGACAAGCCTACGAGCAGTACTTC. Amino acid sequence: CASSDPGQAYEQYF.

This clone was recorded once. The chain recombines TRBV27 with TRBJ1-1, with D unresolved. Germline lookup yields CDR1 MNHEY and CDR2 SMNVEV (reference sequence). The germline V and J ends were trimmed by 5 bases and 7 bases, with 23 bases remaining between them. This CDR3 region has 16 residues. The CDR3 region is CASSLTYSRTGSEAFF. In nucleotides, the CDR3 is TGTGCCAGCAGTCTGACCTACAGCAGAACTGGGAGTGAAGCTTTCTTT.

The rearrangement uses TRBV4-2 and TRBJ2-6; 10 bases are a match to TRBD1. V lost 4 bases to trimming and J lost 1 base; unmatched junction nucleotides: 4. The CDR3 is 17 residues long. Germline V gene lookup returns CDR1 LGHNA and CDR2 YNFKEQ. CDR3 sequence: CASSPGTGVSGANVLTF. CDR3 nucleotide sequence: TGTGCCAGCAGCCCCGGGACAGGGGTTTCTGGGGCCAACGTCCTGACTTTC.

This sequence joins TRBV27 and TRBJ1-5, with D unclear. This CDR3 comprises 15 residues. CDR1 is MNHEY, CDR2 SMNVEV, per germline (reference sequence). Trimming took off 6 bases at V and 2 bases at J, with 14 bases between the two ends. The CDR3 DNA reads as TGTGCCAGCAGGCCGCGGGGAGACGGCAATCAGCCCCAGCATTTT. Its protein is CASRPRGDGNQPQHF.

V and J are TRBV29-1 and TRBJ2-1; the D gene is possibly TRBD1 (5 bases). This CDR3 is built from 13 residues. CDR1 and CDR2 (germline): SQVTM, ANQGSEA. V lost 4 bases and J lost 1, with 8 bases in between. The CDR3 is CSVATVSYNEQFF. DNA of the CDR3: TGCAGCGTTGCGACAGTGTCCTACAATGAGCAGTTCTTC.

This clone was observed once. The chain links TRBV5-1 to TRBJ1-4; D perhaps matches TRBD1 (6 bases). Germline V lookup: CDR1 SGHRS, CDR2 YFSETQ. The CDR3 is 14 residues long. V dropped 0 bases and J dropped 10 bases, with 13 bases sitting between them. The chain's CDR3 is CASSLGQGLGKLFF. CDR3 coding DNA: TGCGCCAGCAGCTTGGGTCAGGGGCTCGGAAAACTGTTTTTT.

The CDR3 DNA reads as TGCAGCGCCAGCAGCGTGGTGGACACTGAAGCTTTCTTT. Translation gives CSASSVVDTEAFF. The chain links TRBV29-1 to TRBJ1-1; unclear D gene. From germline, CDR1 is SQVTM and CDR2 ANQGSEA. Between the trimmed V and J ends, which lost 7 bases and 3 bases, there was a span of 15 bases. The CDR3 has 13 residues. The full variable domain, its missing parts supplied by reference TRBV29-1 and TRBJ1-1, is SAVISQKPSRDICQRGTSLTIQCQVDSQVTMMFWYRQQPGQSLTLIATANQGSEATYESGFVIDKFPISRPNLTFSTLTVSNMSPEDSSIYLCSASSVVDTEAFFGQGTRLTVV.

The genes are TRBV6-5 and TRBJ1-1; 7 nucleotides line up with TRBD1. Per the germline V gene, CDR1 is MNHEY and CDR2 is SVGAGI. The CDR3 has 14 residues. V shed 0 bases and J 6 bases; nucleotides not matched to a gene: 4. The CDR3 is CASSYSYRGPEAFF. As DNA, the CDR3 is TGTGCCAGCAGTTACTCGTACAGGGGCCCTGAAGCTTTCTTT.

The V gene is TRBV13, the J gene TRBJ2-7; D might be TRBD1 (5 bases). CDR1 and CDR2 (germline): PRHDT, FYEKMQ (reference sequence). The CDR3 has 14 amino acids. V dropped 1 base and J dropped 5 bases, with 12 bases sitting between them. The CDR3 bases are TGTGCCAGCAGCTTAGAGGCAGGGTCCAACGAGCAGTACTTC. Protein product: CASSLEAGSNEQYF. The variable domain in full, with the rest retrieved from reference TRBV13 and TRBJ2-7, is AAGVIQSPRHLIKEKRETATLKCYPIPRHDTVYWYQQGPGQDPQFLISFYEKMQSDKGSIPDRFSAQQFSDYHSELNMSSLELGDSALYFCASSLEAGSNEQYFGPGTRLTVT.

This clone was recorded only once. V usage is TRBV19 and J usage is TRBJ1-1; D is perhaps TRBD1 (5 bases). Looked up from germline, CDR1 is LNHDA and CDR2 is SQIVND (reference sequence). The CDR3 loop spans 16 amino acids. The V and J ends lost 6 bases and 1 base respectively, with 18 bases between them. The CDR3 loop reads CASRPATVLGNTEAFF. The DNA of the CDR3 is TGTGCCAGTAGACCTGCGACAGTTCTAGGGAACACTGAAGCTTTCTTT.

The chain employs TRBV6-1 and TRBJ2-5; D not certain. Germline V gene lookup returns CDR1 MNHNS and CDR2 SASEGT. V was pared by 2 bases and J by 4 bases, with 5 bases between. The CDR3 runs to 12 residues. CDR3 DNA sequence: TGTGCCAGCAGTGAACCCCGAGAGACCCAGTACTTC. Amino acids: CASSEPRETQYF.

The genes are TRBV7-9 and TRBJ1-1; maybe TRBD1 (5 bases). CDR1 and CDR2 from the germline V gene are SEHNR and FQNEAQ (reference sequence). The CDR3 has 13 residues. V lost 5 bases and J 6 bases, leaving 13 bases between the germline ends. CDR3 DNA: TGTGCCAGCAGCATCACAGGAGTTTCTGAAGCTTTCTTT. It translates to CASSITGVSEAFF.

CDR3 DNA: TGTGCCAGCAGCCCGCAGGGGGCCTATGGAAACACCATATATTTT. Translation: CASSPQGAYGNTIYF. The chain has TRBV7-2 and TRBJ1-3; 8 bases agree with TRBD1. Losses at the gene ends were 5 bases for V and 3 bases for J; bases not matched to a gene: 6. The CDR3 has 15 amino acids. Germline CDR1 SGHTA, CDR2 FQGNSA.

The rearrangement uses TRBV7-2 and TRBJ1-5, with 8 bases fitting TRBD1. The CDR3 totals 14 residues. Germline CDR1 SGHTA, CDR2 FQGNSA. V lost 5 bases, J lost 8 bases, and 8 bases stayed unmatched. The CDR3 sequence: CASSRDRQGEPQHF. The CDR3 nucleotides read TGTGCCAGCAGCCGGGACAGGCAGGGAGAGCCCCAGCATTTT.

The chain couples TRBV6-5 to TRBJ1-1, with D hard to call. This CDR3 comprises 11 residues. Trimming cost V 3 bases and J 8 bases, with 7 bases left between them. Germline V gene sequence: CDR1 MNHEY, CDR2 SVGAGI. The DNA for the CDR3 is TGTGCCAGCAGTTATCGGAGGGAAGCTTTCTTT. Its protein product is CASSYRREAFF.

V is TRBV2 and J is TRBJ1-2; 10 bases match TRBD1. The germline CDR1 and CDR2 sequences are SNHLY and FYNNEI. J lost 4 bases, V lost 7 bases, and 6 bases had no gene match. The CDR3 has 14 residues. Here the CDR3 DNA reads TGTGCCAGCACGTCCGGGACAGGGGCCTATGGCTACACCTTC. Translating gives CASTSGTGAYGYTF.

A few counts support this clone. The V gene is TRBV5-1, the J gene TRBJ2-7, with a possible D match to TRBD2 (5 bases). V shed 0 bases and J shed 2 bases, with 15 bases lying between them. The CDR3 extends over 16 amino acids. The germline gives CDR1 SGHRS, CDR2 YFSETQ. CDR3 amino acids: CASSLAGLRLTYEQYF. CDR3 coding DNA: TGCGCCAGCAGCTTGGCCGGGTTACGACTAACCTACGAGCAGTACTTC.

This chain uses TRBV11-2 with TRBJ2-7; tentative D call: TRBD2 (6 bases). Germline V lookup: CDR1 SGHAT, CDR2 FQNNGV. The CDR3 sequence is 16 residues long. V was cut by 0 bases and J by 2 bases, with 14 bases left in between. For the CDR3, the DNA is TGTGCCAGCAGCTTAGAAGGCGGGGTTATCCCCTACGAGCAGTACTTC. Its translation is CASSLEGGVIPYEQYF.

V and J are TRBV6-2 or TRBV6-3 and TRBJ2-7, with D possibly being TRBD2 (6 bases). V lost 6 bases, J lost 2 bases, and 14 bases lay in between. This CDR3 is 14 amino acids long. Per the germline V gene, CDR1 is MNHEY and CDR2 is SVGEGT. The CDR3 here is CASSPYGLTYEQYF. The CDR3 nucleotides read TGTGCCAGCAGCCCATATGGACTAACCTACGAGCAGTACTTC.

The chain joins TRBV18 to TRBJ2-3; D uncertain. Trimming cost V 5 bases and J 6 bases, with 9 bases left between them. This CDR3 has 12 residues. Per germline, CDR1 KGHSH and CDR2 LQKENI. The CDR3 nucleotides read TGTGCCAGCTCATCAAATCGGGATACGCAGTATTTT. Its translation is CASSSNRDTQYF.

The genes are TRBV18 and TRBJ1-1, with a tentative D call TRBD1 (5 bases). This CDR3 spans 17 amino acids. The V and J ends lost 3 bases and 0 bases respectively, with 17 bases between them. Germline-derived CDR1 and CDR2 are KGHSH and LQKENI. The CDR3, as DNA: TGTGCCAGCTCACCGCTAGGACCGGGGGGACTGAACACTGAAGCTTTCTTT. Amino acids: CASSPLGPGGLNTEAFF.

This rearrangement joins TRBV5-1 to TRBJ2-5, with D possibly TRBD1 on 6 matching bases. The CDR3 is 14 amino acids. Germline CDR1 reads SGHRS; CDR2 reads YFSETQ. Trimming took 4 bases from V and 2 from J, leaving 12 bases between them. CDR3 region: CASSLSGQQETQYF. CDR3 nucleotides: TGCGCCAGCAGCCTATCGGGACAACAAGAGACCCAGTACTTC.